This is a list of T cell receptor beta chains from one sample in a study of beta chain features in type 1 diabetes. Assay used: immunoSEQ multiplex PCR; TCRdb lists only in-frame clones, some missing. The sample lists a few hundred thousand clones, roughly 14% occurring once. Sample: naive CD4+ T cells from blood. These receptors were collected from a woman aged 18-29 years with type 1 diabetes. Both conserved end residues are part of each CDR3. A D gene is named only where the DNA matches it firmly. Size is omitted from some rows. Given values are once, few, many or a class for expanded clones.

TRBJ2-1 TRBV5-1 . few TGCGCCAGCAGCTTAGCGGGTCGGTCTGAGCAGTTCTTC CASSLAGRSEQFF
TRBJ2-5 TRBV5-6 TRBD2 . TGTGCCAGCAGCTTATGGACTAGCGGGAGAGAGACCCAGTACTTC CASSLWTSGRETQYF
TRBJ2-3 TRBV7-2 . . TGTGCCAGCAGCACCCCTAACACAGATACGCAGTATTTT CASSTPNTDTQYF
TRBJ1-5 TRBV15 TRBD1 . TGTGCCACCAGCAGAGGACAGGGAAGCGGACAGCCCCAGCATTTT CATSRGQGSGQPQHF
TRBJ2-1 TRBV10-3 TRBD2 . TGTGCCATCAGTGAGTCCGGGGCGGGGGGAAGTGAGCAGTTCTTC CAISESGAGGSEQFF
TRBJ2-1 TRBV28 . . TGTGCCAGCAGTTTAACGGGAACCTACAATGAGCAGTTCTTC CASSLTGTYNEQFF
TRBJ2-7 TRBV2 . . TGTGCCAGCAGACCGAATTCCTACGAGCAGTACTTC CASRPNSYEQYF
TRBJ1-2 TRBV7-2 TRBD1 . TGTGCCAGCAGCTTCGGACTCAGGGGGTACTATGGCTACACCTTC CASSFGLRGYYGYTF
TRBJ1-1 TRBV5-1 . few TGCGCCAGCAGCTTGGGACCAGGGAACACTGAAGCTTTCTTT CASSLGPGNTEAFF
TRBJ2-3 TRBV4-1 TRBD2 once TGCGCCAGCAGCCTCATAGCGGGAGTGGAAGATACGCAGTATTTT CASSLIAGVEDTQYF
TRBJ2-2 TRBV19 TRBD2 . TGTGCCAGTAGTCCCCGGACTAGCGGGAAAATCGGGGAGCTGTTTTTT CASSPRTSGKIGELFF
TRBJ2-1 TRBV2 . . TGTGCCAGCAGGACTCAGGGGAAGTCCTACAATGAGCAGTTCTTC CASRTQGKSYNEQFF
TRBJ2-1 TRBV30 . few TGTGCCTGGAGTACTCGACTAGTCGATGAGCAGTTCTTC CAWSTRLVDEQFF
TRBJ2-5 TRBV5-1 . . TGCGCCAGCAGCTTGGGGAGTCTCCGGTACCAAGAGACCCAGTACTTC CASSLGSLRYQETQYF
TRBJ2-1 TRBV4-1 TRBD2 . TGCGCCAGCAGCCCAGGGACTAGCGTTTCCTACAATGAGCAGTTCTTC CASSPGTSVSYNEQFF
TRBJ2-1 TRBV30 TRBD2 few TGTGCCTGGAGTGGACTAGCGGGAGTGAATGAGCAGTTCTTC CAWSGLAGVNEQFF
TRBJ2-5 TRBV7-2 TRBD2 few TGTGCCAGCAGGACGGGGGGACTAGAGACCCAGTACTTC CASRTGGLETQYF
TRBJ1-1 TRBV11-3 . . TGTGCCAGCAGCTTAACAGGACTGAACACTGAAGCTTTCTTT CASSLTGLNTEAFF
TRBJ1-1 TRBV7-9 . . TGTGCCAGCAGCTTAGGGCACCAGAACACTGAAGCTTTCTTT CASSLGHQNTEAFF
TRBJ2-1 TRBV18 . few TGTGCCAGCTCACCTCCTAGTACGGGAGAGCAGTTCTTC CASSPPSTGEQFF
TRBJ2-1 TRBV18 . . TGTGCCAGCTCACCAACGACTCGGAATGAGCAGTTCTTC CASSPTTRNEQFF
TRBJ2-5 TRBV18 . . TGTGCCAGCTCACCAAACCTAGATGAGACCCAGTACTTC CASSPNLDETQYF
TRBJ2-5 TRBV7-2 . few TGTGCCAGCAGCTTAAGCCTGGGACTCTTAGAGACCCAGTACTTC CASSLSLGLLETQYF
TRBJ2-5 TRBV28 . few TGTGCCAGCAGTCCCTTCCAAGAGACCCAGTACTTC CASSPFQETQYF
TRBJ2-7 TRBV18 TRBD1 . TGTGCCAGCTCAGACAGGGAAAGTGCTTACGAGCAGTACTTC CASSDRESAYEQYF
TRBJ2-3 TRBV30 TRBD2 few TGTGCCTGGACCCCGGGACTAGCGGGAACAGATACGCAGTATTTT CAWTPGLAGTDTQYF
TRBJ2-5 TRBV2 . few TGTGCCAGCAGTGAAGCGTTGCAGGGGACGGAGACCCAGTACTTC CASSEALQGTETQYF
TRBJ2-2 TRBV7-2 TRBD2 . TGTGCCAGCAGCTCGACTAGCGGGAGTATCACCGGGGAGCTGTTTTTT CASSSTSGSITGELFF
TRBJ2-2 TRBV5-1 TRBD1 few TGCGCCAGCAGCTCTGGACAGGGGGAGACCGGGGAGCTGTTTTTT CASSSGQGETGELFF
TRBJ2-6 TRBV7-8 TRBD1 . TGTGCCAGCAGCTTACAACGCGGACAGGGGGCTTTCTCTGGGGCCAACGTCCTGACTTTC CASSLQRGQGAFSGANVLTF
TRBJ2-5 TRBV29-1 . few TGCAGCGTTTCAGGGGAGCGACAAGAGACCCAGTACTTC CSVSGERQETQYF
TRBJ1-3 TRBV27 TRBD1 . TGTGCCAGCAGTCCAGCCCAAACAGGGGTCTCTGGAAACACCATATATTTT CASSPAQTGVSGNTIYF
TRBJ2-5 TRBV27 TRBD2 few TGTGCCAGCAGTTTACGGGCCGGGGGGGCGGGGGAGACCCAGTACTTC CASSLRAGGAGETQYF
TRBJ1-1 TRBV29-1 . few TGCAGCGTTGATGGTACGATCCAGGGGAACACTGAAGCTTTCTTT CSVDGTIQGNTEAFF
TRBJ2-5 TRBV2 . few TGTGCCAGCAGGCTGAACGAGAGGGCCCCTCGGGAGACCCAGTACTTC CASRLNERAPRETQYF
TRBJ2-3 TRBV7-9 . . TGTGCCGGAGGGATTGACAGCAGATTCACAGATACGCAGTATTTT CAGGIDSRFTDTQYF
TRBJ2-1 TRBV5-1 . . TGCGCCAGCAGCTTTGCCGGGAGCGGCAGTGAGCAGTTCTTC CASSFAGSGSEQFF
TRBJ2-5 TRBV30 . . TGTGCCTGGAGGAGTAATCAAGAGACCCAGTACTTC CAWRSNQETQYF
TRBJ2-7 TRBV7-2 . few TGTGCCAGCAGCTTACGGGACTCTATAAACTACGAGCAGTACTTC CASSLRDSINYEQYF
TRBJ1-1 TRBV29-1 . . TGCAGCGTTGAAGACGGGGGGCGGAACACTGAAGCTTTCTTT CSVEDGGRNTEAFF
TRBJ2-6 TRBV5-1 . few TGCGCCAGCAGCTTGCGCTCTGGGGCCAACGTCCTGACTTTC CASSLRSGANVLTF
TRBJ1-5 TRBV18 . few TGTGCCAGCTCACCGGGCTATAGCAATCAGCCCCAGCATTTT CASSPGYSNQPQHF
TRBJ1-2 TRBV27 . . TGTGCCAGCAGTTTTTCAGGGACAAATGGCTACACCTTC CASSFSGTNGYTF
TRBJ2-5 TRBV7-6 TRBD2 . TGTGCCAGCAGCTTACTTTCCCTAGGCGGGAGTGGAGAGACCCAGTACTTC CASSLLSLGGSGETQYF